The 21 T cell receptor beta chains in this list originate from one sample, sequenced in a study of blood T cell repertoires in COVID-19. Assay: immunoSEQ multiplex PCR; the TCRdb copy retains only in-frame clones and omits some. The table records about 200,000 clones, about 79% of them present only once. Material for sequencing was peripheral blood. The source of these receptors is a human donor in a cohort sampled during active COVID-19.

The V and J genes are TRBV3-1 (or the pseudogene TRBV3-2) and TRBJ2-6; D unresolved. Germline V gene lookup returns CDR1 LGHDT and CDR2 YNNKEL (reference sequence). V was clipped by 1 base and J by 3 bases, with 13 bases between them. The CDR3 sequence is 17 residues long. CDR3 amino acids: CASSQALSTFGANVLTF. Written as DNA, the CDR3 is TGTGCCAGCAGCCAAGCCCTTTCGACATTTGGGGCCAACGTCCTGACTTTC.

The rearrangement links TRBV3-1 (or the pseudogene TRBV3-2) to TRBJ2-1; TRBD2 might be the D (5 bases). Germline V lookup: CDR1 LGHDT, CDR2 YNNKEL (reference sequence). There are 12 residues in the CDR3. V was pared by 0 bases and J by 15 bases, with 12 bases between. The CDR3 DNA follows: TGTGCCAGCAGCCAAGATGCGGGTTCACTGTTCTTC. It is translated as CASSQDAGSLFF.

J is TRBJ2-7 and V is TRBV7-2; 9 nucleotides match TRBD1. The ends lost 4 bases at V and 6 bases at J; junction bases unmatched: 10. This CDR3 contains 15 residues. CDR1 is SGHTA and CDR2 is FQGNSA in the germline V gene. The CDR3 DNA reads as TGTGCCAGCAGCTCAACACTGGACAGGGGTGGCGAGCAGTACTTC. Its translation: CASSSTLDRGGEQYF.

The J gene is TRBJ2-2, the V gene TRBV5-5, with 9 bases matching TRBD1. The J segment lost 3 bases and the V segment lost 4 bases, leaving 4 bases of the junction unmatched. Germline loops: CDR1 SGHKS, CDR2 YYEKEE (reference sequence). The CDR3 extends over 15 amino acids. The CDR3 loop reads CASSPWTGDTGELFF. The CDR3 DNA reads TGTGCCAGCAGCCCATGGACAGGGGACACCGGGGAGCTGTTTTTT.

The CDR3 DNA is TGTGCCAGCAGCTACTTGGGCGTCAATCAGCCCCAGCATTTT. Its protein product is CASSYLGVNQPQHF. The chain employs TRBV7-2 and TRBJ1-5; D is unclear. The length of the CDR3 is 14 residues. Germline V lookup: CDR1 SGHTA, CDR2 FQGNSA. The germline V and J ends were trimmed by 4 bases and 3 bases, with 10 bases remaining between them.

This chain connects TRBV4-2 to TRBJ1-2, with D unresolved. V was clipped by 1 base and J by 2 bases, with 17 bases between them. Germline lookup yields CDR1 LGHNA and CDR2 YNFKEQ. The CDR3 loop spans 17 amino acids. CDR3 DNA sequence: TGTGCCAGCAGCCAAGGGCCTAGTGGCAGAGACAACTATGGCTACACCTTC. It yields the protein CASSQGPSGRDNYGYTF.

The rearrangement uses TRBV19 and TRBJ2-1; 8 positions agree with TRBD2. Unmatched junction bases numbered 8, after V lost 8 bases and J lost 5 bases. The length of the CDR3 is 14 residues. Per germline, CDR1 LNHDA and CDR2 SQIVND (reference sequence). The CDR3 region has the DNA TGTGCCAGTCGCACCCCGGGGGGGCACAATGAGCAGTTCTTC. This translates into CASRTPGGHNEQFF.

The V and J genes are TRBV7-9 and TRBJ2-1; 8 nucleotides agree with TRBD2. The ends lost 5 bases at V and 10 bases at J; junction bases unmatched: 10. In germline, CDR1 is SEHNR, CDR2 FQNEAQ (reference sequence). The CDR3 length is 14 residues. In DNA, the CDR3 is TGTGCCAGCAGCCACCGGGGGGGTGCGTGGGAGCAGTTCTTC. Its translation is CASSHRGGAWEQFF.

The chain joins TRBV28 to TRBJ2-2; D gene ambiguous. The CDR3 has 14 residues. Per the germline V gene, CDR1 is MDHEN and CDR2 is SYDVKM. The V end was cut by 7 bases, the J end by 1 base, with 10 bases between. Written as DNA, the CDR3 is TGTGCCAGCATAGTATCTGGGAACACCGGGGAGCTGTTTTTT. Its translation is CASIVSGNTGELFF.

The chain joins TRBV5-1 to TRBJ2-7; 7 bases map to TRBD1. CDR1 and CDR2 (germline): SGHRS, YFSETQ. CDR3 size: 15 residues. J lost 6 bases, V lost 4 bases, and 13 bases had no gene match. As DNA, the CDR3 is TGCGCCAGCAGCGCTATGACAGGGCGGAGAGGCGAGCAGTACTTC. Amino acid sequence: CASSAMTGRRGEQYF.

V gene TRBV28 combines with J gene TRBJ1-2; D possibly corresponds to TRBD1 (6 bases). Trimming removed 5 bases from V and 0 bases from J, with 16 bases in between. The CDR3 contains 16 residues. The germline V gene has CDR1 MDHEN and CDR2 SYDVKM. The CDR3 sequence: CASSPFRGEANYGYTF. CDR3 bases: TGTGCCAGCAGTCCCTTCAGGGGAGAGGCTAACTATGGCTACACCTTC.

This clone was recorded a few times. The CDR3, as DNA: TGTGCCAGCAGTCAATCCGACAGGGGCAGCAATCAGCCCCAGCATTTT. Amino acid sequence: CASSQSDRGSNQPQHF. The chain combines TRBV5-6 with TRBJ1-5, with 8 nucleotides matching TRBD1. This CDR3 contains 16 residues. CDR1 is SGHDT, CDR2 YYEEEE, per germline. The ends lost 5 bases at V and 1 base at J; junction bases unmatched: 8. The whole variable domain, remainder taken from reference TRBV5-6 and TRBJ1-5, is DAGVTQSPTHLIKTRGQQVTLRCSPKSGHDTVSWYQQALGQGPQFIFQYYEEEERQRGNFPDRFSGHQFPNYSSELNVNALLLGDSALYLCASSQSDRGSNQPQHFGDGTRLSIL.

The rearrangement joins TRBV5-4 to TRBJ2-3; 8 nucleotides line up with TRBD2. J was trimmed by 0 bases and V by 1 base; bases with no gene match: 7. Germline V gives CDR1 SGHNT, CDR2 YYREEE (reference sequence). The CDR3 is made up of 17 amino acids. The CDR3 here is CASSLRSVAGSTDTQYF. CDR3 bases: TGTGCCAGCAGCTTGAGGTCGGTAGCGGGAAGCACAGATACGCAGTATTTT.

This chain connects TRBV20-1 to TRBJ2-7; D uncertain. Trimming pared 7 bases from V and 0 bases from J, leaving 7 bases between. CDR1 is DFQATT and CDR2 is SNEGSKA in the germline V gene (reference sequence). The CDR3 consists of 11 residues. CDR3 sequence: CSVELSYEQYF. The CDR3 nucleotides read TGCAGTGTAGAGCTCTCCTACGAGCAGTACTTC.

The rearrangement links TRBV18 to TRBJ1-3, with D uncertain. With 3 bases removed from V and 0 bases from J, the gap between germline ends came to 15 bases. The CDR3 runs 17 residues. CDR1 is KGHSH, CDR2 LQKENI, per germline. The CDR3 DNA reads as TGTGCCAGCTCACCCCCAAAGGGAGCACGCTCTGGAAACACCATATATTTT. Amino acid sequence: CASSPPKGARSGNTIYF.

V usage is TRBV19 and J usage is TRBJ2-3; D is undetermined. From germline, CDR1 is LNHDA and CDR2 SQIVND (reference sequence). CDR3 size: 14 residues. The V and J ends lost 3 bases and 2 bases respectively, with 9 bases between them. CDR3 sequence (DNA): TGTGCCAGTAGTATCCCGCAGGTCACAGATACGCAGTATTTT. This sequence encodes CASSIPQVTDTQYF.

This sequence joins TRBV19 and TRBJ1-2; 9 positions match TRBD1. With V trimmed by 1 base and J by 8 bases, 17 bases remained unmatched. The CDR3 runs 18 residues. Per the germline V gene, CDR1 is LNHDA and CDR2 is SQIVND (reference sequence). CDR3 region: CASSIVSSGLGQGRGYTF. The CDR3 bases are TGTGCCAGTAGTATAGTGTCTTCGGGCCTGGGACAGGGCCGGGGCTACACCTTC. Full variable domain (missing parts from reference TRBV19 and TRBJ1-2): DGGITQSPKYLFRKEGQNVTLSCEQNLNHDAMYWYRQDPGQGLRLIYYSQIVNDFQKGDIAEGYSVSREKKESFPLTVTSAQKNPTAFYLCASSIVSSGLGQGRGYTFGSGTRLTVV.

This rearrangement joins TRBV30 to TRBJ2-7; TRBD1 matches 11 bases. Germline V gene data show CDR1 as GTSNPN and CDR2 as SVGIG (reference sequence). This CDR3 region has 14 residues. With V trimmed by 5 bases and J by 6 bases, 9 bases remained unmatched. CDR3 nucleotide sequence: TGTGCCTGGGTACGGACAGGGGGCGAGGGCGAGCAGTACTTC. Its translation: CAWVRTGGEGEQYF.

The V call is TRBV4-1, the J call TRBJ2-3; TRBD2 aligns across 7 bases. With 0 bases clipped from V and 4 bases from J, the junction kept 7 bases outside the gene matches. The CDR3 has 16 residues. Per germline, CDR1 MGHRA and CDR2 YSYEKL. The CDR3, as DNA: TGCGCCAGCAGCCAAGATCTGGCGGGAGTCGCAGATACGCAGTATTTT. Its translation is CASSQDLAGVADTQYF.

The CDR3 nucleotides are TGTGCCAGCAGTGAGAGGGATTCCTACGAGCAGTACTTC. It codes for CASSERDSYEQYF. The chain combines TRBV2 with TRBJ2-7; perhaps TRBD2 as D (5 bases). This CDR3 is 13 amino acids long. Trimming removed 3 bases from V and 1 base from J, with 7 bases in between. The germline gives CDR1 SNHLY, CDR2 FYNNEI.

The gene calls are TRBV9 and TRBJ1-2; TRBD1 agrees at 9 bases. The CDR3 consists of 15 residues. J was trimmed by 1 base and V by 0 bases; bases with no gene match: 1. CDR1 and CDR2 (germline): SGDLS, YYNGEE. The CDR3 protein is CASSVAGQGNYGYTF. For the CDR3, the DNA is TGTGCCAGCAGCGTAGCGGGACAGGGTAACTATGGCTACACCTTC. Supplemented by reference TRBV9 and TRBJ1-2, the full variable domain reads DSGVTQTPKHLITATGQRVTLRCSPRSGDLSVYWYQQSLDQGLQFLIQYYNGEERAKGNILERFSAQQFPDLHSELNLSSLELGDSALYFCASSVAGQGNYGYTFGSGTRLTVV.